The rows below give T cell receptor beta chains drawn from one sample of a study of blood T cells in healthy people across ages. TCRdb analysed the 5' RACE reads with MiXCR anew, one entry per CDR3 protein. The profile shows around 970,000 distinct CDR3 sequences, roughly 51% of them singletons. The sample was blood. The source is a woman between 55 and 75 years old in good health. Both conserved end residues are part of each CDR3. D genes are given only for firm matches. For some rows the clone size is stated as once, few or many, or as a class when expanded; others skip it.

v_gene: TRBV28
d_gene: NA
j_gene: TRBJ2-1
abundance: NA
CDR3aa: CASPGPLLGNEQFF
CDR3nt: TGTGCCAGCCCAGGTCCTCTCCTAGGGAATGAGCAGTTCTTC

v_gene: TRBV29-1
d_gene: NA
j_gene: TRBJ2-1
abundance: NA
CDR3aa: CSGREYNEQFF
CDR3nt: TGCAGCGGGCGGGAATACAATGAGCAGTTCTTC

v_gene: TRBV12-3/TRBV12-4
d_gene: TRBD2
j_gene: TRBJ2-1
abundance: NA
CDR3aa: CASSPTSGGSGRQFF
CDR3nt: TGTGCCAGCAGTCCGACTAGCGGGGGGTCTGGGCGACAGTTCTTC

v_gene: TRBV20-1
d_gene: NA
j_gene: TRBJ2-2
abundance: few
CDR3aa: CSANGAQENTGELFF
CDR3nt: TGCAGTGCTAATGGGGCGCAGGAGAACACCGGGGAGCTGTTTTTT

v_gene: TRBV4-3
d_gene: NA
j_gene: TRBJ2-7
abundance: NA
CDR3aa: CASSSGVGATYEQYF
CDR3nt: TGCGCCAGCTCCTCGGGGGTAGGGGCTACCTACGAGCAGTACTTC

v_gene: TRBV2
d_gene: NA
j_gene: TRBJ2-5
abundance: once
CDR3aa: CASTVSGLVQETQYF
CDR3nt: TGTGCCAGCACAGTGTCCGGGCTCGTTCAAGAGACCCAGTACTTC

v_gene: TRBV12-3/TRBV12-4
d_gene: TRBD2
j_gene: TRBJ2-1
abundance: NA
CDR3aa: CASRQAGGSGNEQFF
CDR3nt: TGTGCCAGCAGACAAGCGGGAGGTTCAGGCAATGAGCAGTTCTTC

v_gene: TRBV7-9
d_gene: NA
j_gene: TRBJ2-3
abundance: once
CDR3aa: CASSLVRERSDAQYF
CDR3nt: TGTGCCAGCAGCTTAGTACGGGAGCGGTCAGATGCGCAGTATTTT

v_gene: TRBV4-3
d_gene: NA
j_gene: TRBJ2-7
abundance: many
CDR3aa: CASSRGVAASYEQYF
CDR3nt: TGCGCCAGCAGCCGGGGGGTCGCAGCTTCCTACGAGCAGTACTTC

v_gene: TRBV24-1
d_gene: NA
j_gene: TRBJ1-5
abundance: NA
CDR3aa: CATSDSYHQPQHF
CDR3nt: TGTGCCACCAGTGATTCCTACCATCAGCCCCAGCATTTT

v_gene: TRBV20-1
d_gene: TRBD1
j_gene: TRBJ1-6
abundance: few
CDR3aa: CSARGGQGTSSYNSPLHF
CDR3nt: TGCAGTGCTAGAGGGGGACAGGGCACGAGCTCCTATAATTCACCCCTCCACTTT

v_gene: TRBV12-3/TRBV12-4
d_gene: TRBD2
j_gene: TRBJ2-3
abundance: NA
CDR3aa: CASSWAGGPDTQYF
CDR3nt: TGTGCCAGCAGTTGGGCGGGAGGGCCGGATACGCAGTATTTT

v_gene: TRBV29-1
d_gene: TRBD2
j_gene: TRBJ2-5
abundance: NA
CDR3aa: CSVSPGLSQETQYF
CDR3nt: TGCAGCGTTTCCCCGGGACTAAGTCAAGAGACCCAGTACTTC

v_gene: TRBV14
d_gene: NA
j_gene: TRBJ2-3
abundance: few
CDR3aa: CASSQDWYDSQYF
CDR3nt: TGTGCCAGCAGCCAAGATTGGTACGACTCCCAGTATTTT

v_gene: TRBV10-3
d_gene: NA
j_gene: TRBJ1-6
abundance: NA
CDR3aa: CAISESSGRLAPPHF
CDR3nt: TGTGCCATCAGTGAGTCTTCAGGGAGGCTTGCACCCCCCCACTTT

v_gene: TRBV11-2
d_gene: TRBD2
j_gene: TRBJ2-1
abundance: NA
CDR3aa: CASSLREFLGEQFF
CDR3nt: TGTGCCAGCAGCTTGCGGGAGTTCCTGGGTGAGCAGTTCTTC

v_gene: TRBV24-1
d_gene: TRBD1
j_gene: TRBJ2-5
abundance: few
CDR3aa: CATSDLRTGVRPRYF
CDR3nt: TGTGCCACCAGTGATTTGAGGACAGGGGTACGCCCTCGGTACTTC

v_gene: TRBV6-1
d_gene: TRBD2
j_gene: TRBJ2-1
abundance: NA
CDR3aa: CASSEMGRAYNEQFF
CDR3nt: TGTGCCAGCAGTGAAATGGGGAGGGCCTACAATGAGCAGTTCTTC

v_gene: TRBV7-2
d_gene: NA
j_gene: TRBJ2-5
abundance: few
CDR3aa: CASSLRRAAETQYF
CDR3nt: TGTGCCAGCAGCCTCAGAAGAGCCGCAGAGACCCAGTACTTC

v_gene: TRBV12-3/TRBV12-4
d_gene: NA
j_gene: TRBJ2-7
abundance: NA
CDR3aa: CASGSRTASSYEQYF
CDR3nt: TGTGCCAGCGGTTCTAGGACAGCGAGCTCCTACGAGCAGTACTTC

v_gene: TRBV20-1
d_gene: NA
j_gene: TRBJ1-2
abundance: NA
CDR3aa: CSAPLLQGANYGYTF
CDR3nt: TGCAGTGCCCCATTACTGCAGGGTGCCAACTATGGCTACACCTTC

v_gene: TRBV6-1
d_gene: NA
j_gene: TRBJ1-5
abundance: NA
CDR3aa: CASSPLAGESRGQPQHF
CDR3nt: TGTGCCAGCAGCCCACTTGCAGGGGAGTCGAGGGGTCAGCCCCAGCATTTT

v_gene: TRBV20-1
d_gene: TRBD2
j_gene: TRBJ2-3
abundance: NA
CDR3aa: CSATSTERAGVHTQYF
CDR3nt: TGCAGTGCTACATCAACAGAGCGAGCGGGAGTACATACGCAGTATTTT

v_gene: TRBV29-1
d_gene: NA
j_gene: TRBJ1-2
abundance: NA
CDR3aa: CSVDSSGSVSYGYTF
CDR3nt: TGCAGCGTTGATAGTTCAGGGTCGGTGAGCTATGGCTACACCTTC

v_gene: TRBV20-1
d_gene: TRBD1
j_gene: TRBJ1-5
abundance: few
CDR3aa: CSAKGQGQQPQHF
CDR3nt: TGCAGTGCTAAAGGACAGGGGCAGCAGCCCCAGCATTTT

v_gene: TRBV11-2
d_gene: TRBD2
j_gene: TRBJ2-7
abundance: few
CDR3aa: CASSPWTSGDYEQYF
CDR3nt: TGTGCCAGCAGCCCCTGGACTAGCGGGGATTACGAGCAGTACTTC

v_gene: TRBV5-1
d_gene: NA
j_gene: TRBJ2-5
abundance: NA
CDR3aa: CASSLGTVEETQYF
CDR3nt: TGCGCCAGCAGCTTGGGGACAGTCGAAGAGACCCAGTACTTC

v_gene: TRBV11-2
d_gene: TRBD2
j_gene: TRBJ2-5
abundance: NA
CDR3aa: CASSLVSLTSGRNEQYF
CDR3nt: TGTGCCAGCAGCTTAGTTTCTTTGACTAGCGGGAGGAATGAGCAGTACTTC

v_gene: TRBV11-3
d_gene: NA
j_gene: TRBJ2-1
abundance: NA
CDR3aa: CASSLAEGGDEQFF
CDR3nt: TGTGCCAGCAGCTTAGCGGAGGGGGGGGATGAGCAGTTCTTC

v_gene: TRBV12-3/TRBV12-4
d_gene: NA
j_gene: TRBJ2-7
abundance: few
CDR3aa: CASSSGLIYEQYF
CDR3nt: TGTGCCAGCAGTTCCGGACTAATCTACGAGCAGTACTTC

v_gene: TRBV5-1
d_gene: NA
j_gene: TRBJ2-7
abundance: few
CDR3aa: CASSTGTVDSYEQYF
CDR3nt: TGCGCCAGCAGCACCGGGACGGTAGACTCCTACGAGCAGTACTTC

v_gene: TRBV5-6
d_gene: NA
j_gene: TRBJ1-2
abundance: once
CDR3aa: CASSWGYGYTF
CDR3nt: TGTGCCAGCAGTTGGGGGTATGGCTACACCTTC

v_gene: TRBV20-1
d_gene: NA
j_gene: TRBJ2-7
abundance: NA
CDR3aa: CSARSNRVSSYEQYF
CDR3nt: TGCAGTGCTAGATCTAACAGGGTATCGTCCTACGAGCAGTACTTC

v_gene: TRBV5-1
d_gene: TRBD2
j_gene: TRBJ2-5
abundance: few
CDR3aa: CASSDGLAGGGETQYF
CDR3nt: TGCGCCAGCAGCGATGGACTAGCGGGAGGTGGAGAGACCCAGTACTTC

v_gene: TRBV7-3
d_gene: NA
j_gene: TRBJ2-3
abundance: few
CDR3aa: CASSLGGSSADTQYF
CDR3nt: TGTGCCAGCAGCTTAGGTGGGAGCTCCGCCGATACGCAGTATTTT

v_gene: TRBV6-5
d_gene: TRBD1
j_gene: TRBJ2-1
abundance: NA
CDR3aa: CASRSDRGPYNEQFF
CDR3nt: TGTGCCAGCAGGTCGGACAGGGGGCCATACAATGAGCAGTTCTTC

v_gene: TRBV29-1
d_gene: TRBD2
j_gene: TRBJ2-5
abundance: many
CDR3aa: CSVALAGAWGTQYF
CDR3nt: TGCAGCGTTGCTCTAGCGGGGGCTTGGGGGACCCAGTACTTC

v_gene: TRBV20-1
d_gene: NA
j_gene: TRBJ2-1
abundance: NA
CDR3aa: CSAREYRHNEQFF
CDR3nt: TGCAGTGCTAGGGAGTACCGACACAATGAGCAGTTCTTC

v_gene: TRBV2
d_gene: TRBD2
j_gene: TRBJ2-3
abundance: NA
CDR3aa: CASSASGRATDTQYF
CDR3nt: TGCGCCAGCAGTGCTAGCGGGAGGGCGACAGATACGCAGTATTTT

v_gene: TRBV7-9
d_gene: TRBD2
j_gene: TRBJ2-7
abundance: few
CDR3aa: CASSSKRGTGQYF
CDR3nt: TGTGCCAGCAGCTCTAAGCGGGGTACGGGACAGTACTTC

v_gene: TRBV4-1
d_gene: TRBD1
j_gene: TRBJ2-7
abundance: few
CDR3aa: CASSIAPGQGAYEQYF
CDR3nt: TGCGCCAGCAGCATAGCCCCGGGACAGGGAGCGTACGAGCAGTACTTC

v_gene: TRBV28
d_gene: TRBD2
j_gene: TRBJ2-1
abundance: NA
CDR3aa: CASSAPTSGLLIRYNEQFF
CDR3nt: TGTGCCAGCAGTGCCCCGACTAGCGGGTTGTTAATTCGGTACAATGAGCAGTTCTTC

v_gene: TRBV20-1
d_gene: NA
j_gene: TRBJ2-5
abundance: many
CDR3aa: CSSDRETQYF
CDR3nt: TGCAGCTCGGACAGAGAGACCCAGTACTTC